A selection of T cell receptor beta chains follows, all from one sample in a study of T cells after yellow fever vaccination. TCRdb fed the 5' RACE reads into MiXCR, producing one record per CDR3 protein. Of hundreds of thousands of distinct CDR3 sequences listed, approximately 3.8% are singletons. This specimen was PBMCs, taken on the day of the yellow fever booster vaccination. These receptors all come from a man younger than 35 who received the YFV17D yellow fever vaccine. CDR3s include the opening cysteine and the closing phenylalanine or tryptophan. The D gene is left open where the match is weak. Expanded clones are given a class, and other clones once, few, many or no size at all.

d_call	v_call	j_call	clone_size	cdr3_aa	cdr3_nt
-	TRBV12-3/TRBV12-4	TRBJ1-5	-	CASSPSRGPQHF	TGTGCCAGCAGTCCCTCACGTGGGCCCCAGCATTTT
-	TRBV7-2	TRBJ1-1	many	CASSFPSPEAFF	TGTGCCAGCAGCTTCCCCAGTCCTGAAGCTTTCTTT
-	TRBV4-1	TRBJ1-1	medium-sized	CASSPREVAEAFF	TGCGCCAGCAGCCCTAGGGAGGTGGCTGAAGCTTTCTTT
-	TRBV6-5	TRBJ1-5	many	CASRGGGINQPQHF	TGTGCCAGCAGGGGAGGGGGTATCAATCAGCCCCAGCATTTT
-	TRBV20-1	TRBJ2-1	many	CSALRVSSYNEQFF	TGCAGTGCGCTCAGGGTTAGCTCCTACAATGAGCAGTTCTTC
-	TRBV12-3/TRBV12-4	TRBJ2-5	-	CASSRMAGRETQYF	TGTGCCAGCAGCCGTATGGCGGGGCGGGAGACCCAGTACTTC
-	TRBV5-4	TRBJ2-5	many	CASSPRQGHQETQYF	TGTGCCAGCTCCCCCAGGCAGGGGCACCAAGAGACCCAGTACTTC
-	TRBV11-2	TRBJ1-1	many	CASSSWDGGATEAFF	TGTGCCAGCAGCTCCTGGGACGGCGGGGCCACTGAAGCTTTCTTT
-	TRBV6-5	TRBJ2-7	many	CASSFRDRWAYEQYF	TGTGCCAGCAGTTTCCGGGACCGTTGGGCCTACGAGCAGTACTTC
TRBD2	TRBV5-1	TRBJ2-3	many	CASSLATSGGADTQYF	TGCGCCAGCAGCTTGGCCACTAGCGGGGGGGCAGATACGCAGTATTTT
TRBD2	TRBV5-1	TRBJ2-3	few	CASSFQRGGGTDTQYF	TGCGCCAGCAGCTTTCAGCGCGGGGGTGGCACAGATACGCAGTATTTT
-	TRBV10-3	TRBJ1-5	many	CAISEGDFPNQPQHF	TGTGCCATCAGTGAGGGGGACTTTCCGAATCAGCCCCAGCATTTT
TRBD1	TRBV11-2	TRBJ1-2	few	CASKRPGQGIRNGYTF	TGTGCCAGCAAGCGACCGGGACAGGGTATTAGGAACGGCTACACCTTC
-	TRBV20-1	TRBJ1-5	few	CSASIGPGGNQPQHF	TGCAGTGCTAGTATCGGGCCAGGCGGCAATCAGCCCCAGCATTTT
TRBD1	TRBV5-1	TRBJ1-5	many	CATLTGTVRTHYSNQPQHF	TGCGCCACCTTAACGGGGACAGTAAGAACACATTATAGCAATCAGCCCCAGCATTTT
-	TRBV12-3/TRBV12-4	TRBJ2-7	many	CASSFGSGSYEQYF	TGTGCCAGCAGTTTCGGCTCGGGCTCCTACGAGCAGTACTTC
-	TRBV20-1	TRBJ2-1	-	CSAPENEQFF	TGCAGTGCCCCAGAAAATGAGCAGTTCTTC
TRBD2	TRBV3-1	TRBJ2-5	-	CASSPAAGGSETQYF	TGTGCCAGCTCCCCGGCCGCGGGGGGGAGCGAGACCCAGTACTTC
TRBD2	TRBV5-1	TRBJ2-5	many	CASSLGLAGDETQYF	TGCGCCAGCAGCCTGGGACTAGCGGGCGATGAGACCCAGTACTTC
-	TRBV12-3/TRBV12-4	TRBJ1-1	few	CASSDQTWNTEAFF	TGTGCCAGCAGTGACCAGACTTGGAACACTGAAGCTTTCTTT
-	TRBV15	TRBJ2-4	many	CATSRNTAYGNIQYF	TGTGCCACCAGCAGGAACACAGCCTATGGGAACATTCAGTACTTC
TRBD1	TRBV29-1	TRBJ1-6	many	CSVRTGENSPLHF	TGCAGCGTTAGGACAGGGGAAAATTCACCCCTCCACTTT
TRBD2	TRBV14	TRBJ2-1	few	CASSQDPGGSSYNEQFF	TGTGCCAGCAGCCAAGATCCAGGCGGGAGCTCCTACAATGAGCAGTTCTTC
TRBD2	TRBV20-1	TRBJ2-3	few	CSATGTRTDTQYF	TGCAGTGCAACGGGGACTAGAACAGATACGCAGTATTTT
-	TRBV5-1	TRBJ2-5	many	CASSLEVRRVVQETQYF	TGCGCCAGCAGCTTGGAAGTCCGACGTGTGGTTCAAGAGACCCAGTACTTC
-	TRBV6-5	TRBJ1-5	many	CASSLMNGPNQPQHF	TGTGCCAGCAGTTTGATGAATGGCCCAAATCAGCCCCAGCATTTT